The 11 T cell receptor beta chains listed next were all sequenced from one sample in a study of response to subunit inactivated influenza vaccine. Using its own MiXCR run on the RT-PCR reads, TCRdb lists one record per CDR3 protein. The table includes about 520,000 distinct CDR3 sequences, approximately 7.7% detected once. The specimen comprised PBMCs from blood, sampled around 25 months after vaccination. The receptors shown here come from a man aged 50 to 69 who received an inactivated influenza vaccine.

This clonotype has more than one count but fewer than ten. The V call is TRBV6-1, the J call TRBJ1-3; D gene uncertain. The V end was cut by 6 bases, the J end by 4 bases, with 19 bases between. CDR1 is MNHNS and CDR2 is SASEGT in the germline V gene. This CDR3 spans 16 amino acids. CDR3 in DNA: TGTGCCAGCAGCCAGCAAGGGCCCGGGGTCGGAAACACCATATATTTT. Protein: CASSQQGPGVGNTIYF.

This clonotype was seen more than once but under ten times. The chain carries TRBV2 and TRBJ2-7; no clear D gene. Trimming removed 4 bases from V and 5 bases from J, with 12 bases in between. The CDR3 loop spans 13 amino acids. The V gene's germline CDR1 is SNHLY and CDR2 FYNNEI. DNA for the CDR3: TGTGCCAGCAGTGTGCGAAGGGCCAACGAGCAGTACTTC. As protein: CASSVRRANEQYF.

The genes are TRBV5-1 and TRBJ2-3, with 8 bases matching TRBD2. V shed 4 bases and J 0 bases; nucleotides not matched to a gene: 7. Germline V CDR1 and CDR2: SGHRS, YFSETQ. The length of the CDR3 is 16 residues. For the CDR3, the DNA is TGCGCCAGCAGCCGCGGAACTAGCGGTAGCACAGATACGCAGTATTTT. Protein product: CASSRGTSGSTDTQYF. Together with reference TRBV5-1 and TRBJ2-3, the CDR3 gives the full variable domain: KAGVTQTPRYLIKTRGQQVTLSCSPISGHRSVSWYQQTPGQGLQFLFEYFSETQRNKGNFPGRFSGRQFSNSRSEMNVSTLELGDSALYLCASSRGTSGSTDTQYFGPGTRLTVL.

CDR3 bases: TGTGCCAGTAGTATACGGTCTCAGGGTACCTACAATGAGCAGTTCTTC. This translates into CASSIRSQGTYNEQFF. The rearrangement links TRBV19 to TRBJ2-1; a weak D match, TRBD1 (5 bases). CDR1 and CDR2 from the germline V gene are LNHDA and SQIVND (reference sequence). The CDR3 has 16 residues. V was cut by 2 bases and J by 2 bases, with 13 bases left in between.

The V call is TRBV27, the J call TRBJ1-5, with D possibly matching TRBD1 (6 bases). The V gene lost 4 bases and the J gene lost 5 bases, with 9 bases spanning the gap. The CDR3 spans 13 residues. In germline, CDR1 is MNHEY, CDR2 SMNVEV (reference sequence). The CDR3 is CASSYRADQPQHF. For the CDR3, the DNA is TGTGCCAGCAGTTACAGGGCGGATCAGCCCCAGCATTTT.

Many counts were recorded for this clonotype. V usage is TRBV12-3 or TRBV12-4 and J usage is TRBJ2-1; 7 positions match TRBD1. The CDR3 spans 14 residues. The J segment lost 3 bases and the V segment lost 4 bases, leaving 3 bases of the junction unmatched. As DNA, the CDR3 is TGTGCCAGCAGTTCGGGACAGCACTACAATGAGCAGTTCTTC. Translating it yields CASSSGQHYNEQFF.

This rearrangement joins TRBV27 to TRBJ2-2; 8 bases agree with TRBD2. The V gene's germline CDR1 is MNHEY and CDR2 SMNVEV (reference sequence). The CDR3 is 15 residues long. V lost 8 bases to trimming and J lost 7 bases; unmatched junction nucleotides: 12. The CDR3 sequence: CASGGAGVGIGELFF. The CDR3 bases are TGTGCCAGCGGCGGAGCGGGAGTGGGAATCGGGGAGCTGTTTTTT.

This clonotype was recorded at least ten times. The chain recombines TRBV12-3 or TRBV12-4 with TRBJ1-4; possible D gene TRBD1, 6 bases. This CDR3 region has 14 residues. Trimming took 6 bases from V and 4 from J, leaving 12 bases between them. The chain's CDR3 is CASRTGALNEKLFF. CDR3 in DNA: TGTGCCAGCAGGACAGGAGCTCTTAATGAAAAACTGTTTTTT.

This clonotype showed up many times. The V and J genes are TRBV7-9 and TRBJ1-3, with D possibly TRBD1 on 6 matching bases. Trimming removed 7 bases at V and 0 bases at J, with 16 bases between. The CDR3 has 16 residues. Germline assignment: CDR1 SEHNR and CDR2 FQNEAQ (reference sequence). DNA of the CDR3: TGTGCCAGCAAGGAAGCGACAGGCTACTCTGGAAACACCATATATTTT. Translation: CASKEATGYSGNTIYF.

There are a few counts of this clonotype. CDR3: CASSLDRDSYEQYF. DNA for the CDR3: TGTGCCAGCAGCTTGGACAGGGACTCCTACGAGCAGTACTTC. The chain uses TRBV7-2 and TRBJ2-7; 8 bases agree with TRBD1. CDR1 is SGHTA and CDR2 is FQGNSA in the germline V gene. V dropped 3 bases and J dropped 0; count of bases not matched to a gene: 1. The CDR3 is 14 amino acids.

The rearrangement links TRBV9 to TRBJ2-2; D remains unclear. This CDR3 has 14 residues. V lost 0 bases and J lost 1, with 4 bases in between. CDR1 SGDLS and CDR2 YYNGEE come from the germline V gene. The CDR3, as DNA: TGTGCCAGCAGCGTAGTGCTGAACACCGGGGAGCTGTTTTTT. The encoded protein is CASSVVLNTGELFF.